Only a few counts were recorded for the clone carrying this T cell receptor beta chain. This CDR3 fails to terminate in the conserved phenylalanine or tryptophan, so it likely reflects a read error. Stated time point: patch test 1, 2 weeks after DPC sensitization. Noted treatment: therapeutic diphenylcyclopropenone sensitization with weekly scalp DPC. The V end was cut by 0 bases, the J end by 7 bases, with 9 bases between. CDR3 length equals 13 residues. Germline V gene data show CDR1 as SGDLS and CDR2 as YYNGEE. The data belong to a study of human T cells and chemical hapten exposure. MiXCR, applied by TCRdb to the RACE reads, yields one record per CDR3 protein. The sample includes about 14,000 distinct CDR3 sequences, 16% of them seen just once.

The rearrangement links TRBV9 to TRBJ2-3; D unresolved. This receptor was identified in a woman aged 25 to 45 with alopecia areata. Some clones in this sample may be carry-over from other donors' samples. Sequences were derived from whole blood, sampled in connection with sensitization to the hapten diphenylcyclopropenone (DPC). The CDR3 loop reads CASSVDPDHTQYS. The CDR3 nucleotides read TGTGCCAGCAGCGTAGACCCTGATCATACGCAGTATTCT.